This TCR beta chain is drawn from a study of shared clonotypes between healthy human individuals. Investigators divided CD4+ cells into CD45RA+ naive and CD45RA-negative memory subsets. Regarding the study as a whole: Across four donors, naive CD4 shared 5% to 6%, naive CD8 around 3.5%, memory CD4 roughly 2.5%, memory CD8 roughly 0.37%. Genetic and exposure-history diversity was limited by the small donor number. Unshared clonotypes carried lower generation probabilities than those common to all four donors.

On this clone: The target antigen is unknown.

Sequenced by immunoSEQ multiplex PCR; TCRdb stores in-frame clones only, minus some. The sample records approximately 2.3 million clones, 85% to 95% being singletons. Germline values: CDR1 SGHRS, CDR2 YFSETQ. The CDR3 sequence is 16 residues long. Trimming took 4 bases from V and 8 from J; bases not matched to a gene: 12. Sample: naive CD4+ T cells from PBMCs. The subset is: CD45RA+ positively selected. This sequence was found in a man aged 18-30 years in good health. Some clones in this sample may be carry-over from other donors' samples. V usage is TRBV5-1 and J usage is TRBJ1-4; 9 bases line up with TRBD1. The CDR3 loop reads CASSRSPGQGDEKLFF. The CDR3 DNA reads TGCGCCAGCAGCCGATCCCCGGGACAGGGAGACGAAAAACTGTTTTTT.